A selection of T cell receptor beta chains follows, all from one sample in a study of cytomegalovirus exposure and HLA in healthy donors. Assay: immunoSEQ multiplex PCR; the TCRdb copy retains only in-frame clones and omits some. Here the sample spans some 160,000 clones, roughly 72% being singletons. Input material: PBMCs. These receptors originate from a man aged 35-49 years in good health and CMV-seronegative. Both conserved end residues are part of each CDR3. The order of the fields is clone size, J gene, CDR3 length, V gene, D gene, CDR3 protein, CDR3 DNA. D genes are given only for firm matches. Where a row states a size, it is once, few, many or the class of an expanded clone; other rows omit it.

abundance: .
j_gene: TRBJ1-5
len: 15
v_gene: TRBV5-1
d_gene: TRBD1
CDR3aa: CASSPGTGGPQPQHF
CDR3nt: TGCGCCAGCAGCCCCGGGACAGGGGGCCCTCAGCCCCAGCATTTT

abundance: .
j_gene: TRBJ2-5
len: 16
v_gene: TRBV9
d_gene: TRBD2
CDR3aa: CASSVGGLAHQETQYF
CDR3nt: TGTGCCAGCAGCGTAGGTGGACTAGCGCACCAAGAGACCCAGTACTTC

abundance: .
j_gene: TRBJ1-2
len: 16
v_gene: TRBV7-8
d_gene: .
CDR3aa: CASSPGGASLDWGYTF
CDR3nt: TGTGCCAGCAGTCCCGGGGGGGCCAGCCTCGACTGGGGCTACACCTTC

abundance: once
j_gene: TRBJ2-2
len: 14
v_gene: TRBV4-2
d_gene: .
CDR3aa: CASSQVGATGELFF
CDR3nt: TGTGCCAGCAGCCAAGTGGGGGCGACCGGGGAGCTGTTTTTT

abundance: .
j_gene: TRBJ2-4
len: 17
v_gene: TRBV28
d_gene: .
CDR3aa: CASSLFSVILAKNSQYF
CDR3nt: TGTGCCAGCAGTTTATTCTCCGTTATCCTAGCCAAAAACAGTCAGTACTTC

abundance: .
j_gene: TRBJ1-2
len: 16
v_gene: TRBV25-1
d_gene: .
CDR3aa: CASSESVQASSYGYTF
CDR3nt: TGTGCCAGCAGTGAATCAGTTCAGGCCTCATCTTATGGCTACACCTTC

abundance: .
j_gene: TRBJ2-5
len: 15
v_gene: TRBV19
d_gene: TRBD2
CDR3aa: CASSNAGEGWETQYF
CDR3nt: TGTGCCAGTAGTAATGCCGGGGAGGGGTGGGAGACCCAGTACTTC

abundance: few
j_gene: TRBJ1-1
len: 13
v_gene: TRBV10-3
d_gene: TRBD1
CDR3aa: CAISRTGNTEAFF
CDR3nt: TGTGCCATCAGTCGGACAGGGAACACTGAAGCTTTCTTT

abundance: .
j_gene: TRBJ1-2
len: 11
v_gene: TRBV30
d_gene: .
CDR3aa: CAWSARGGYTF
CDR3nt: TGTGCCTGGAGTGCCAGGGGTGGCTACACCTTC

abundance: .
j_gene: TRBJ2-7
len: 15
v_gene: TRBV18
d_gene: TRBD1
CDR3aa: CASSGVGTEAYEQYF
CDR3nt: TGTGCCAGCTCCGGTGTGGGGACAGAGGCCTACGAGCAGTACTTC

abundance: .
j_gene: TRBJ2-2
len: 14
v_gene: TRBV7-2
d_gene: TRBD1
CDR3aa: CASRSQGATGELFF
CDR3nt: TGTGCCAGCAGAAGCCAGGGGGCGACCGGGGAGCTGTTTTTT

abundance: .
j_gene: TRBJ2-1
len: 15
v_gene: TRBV7-3
d_gene: TRBD2
CDR3aa: CASSPGTSGYNEQFF
CDR3nt: TGTGCCAGCAGCCCGGGGACTAGCGGATACAATGAGCAGTTCTTC

abundance: .
j_gene: TRBJ1-1
len: 13
v_gene: TRBV11-1
d_gene: TRBD1
CDR3aa: CASSLVPGQKAFF
CDR3nt: TGTGCCAGCAGCTTGGTGCCGGGACAGAAAGCTTTCTTT

abundance: .
j_gene: TRBJ1-1
len: 12
v_gene: TRBV7-9
d_gene: .
CDR3aa: CSSSTQAQEAFF
CDR3nt: TGTTCCAGCAGTACCCAGGCACAGGAAGCTTTCTTT

abundance: .
j_gene: TRBJ2-3
len: 12
v_gene: TRBV7-3
d_gene: .
CDR3aa: CASSPTGDTQYF
CDR3nt: TGTGCCAGCAGCCCGACTGGAGATACGCAGTATTTT

abundance: .
j_gene: TRBJ2-5
len: 15
v_gene: TRBV28
d_gene: TRBD2
CDR3aa: CASSFGLAGVETQYF
CDR3nt: TGTGCCAGCAGTTTTGGACTAGCGGGAGTAGAGACCCAGTACTTC

abundance: .
j_gene: TRBJ1-1
len: 13
v_gene: TRBV25-1
d_gene: .
CDR3aa: CASRSGKKDEAFF
CDR3nt: TGTGCCAGCAGGTCGGGGAAAAAGGATGAAGCTTTCTTT

abundance: .
j_gene: TRBJ2-2
len: 14
v_gene: TRBV30
d_gene: .
CDR3aa: CAWSVEGSWRELFF
CDR3nt: TGTGCCTGGAGTGTAGAGGGCAGTTGGCGGGAGCTGTTTTTT

abundance: .
j_gene: TRBJ2-2
len: 16
v_gene: TRBV6-5
d_gene: .
CDR3aa: CASSYSMPGYTGELFF
CDR3nt: TGTGCCAGCAGTTACTCGATGCCAGGATACACCGGGGAGCTGTTTTTT

abundance: .
j_gene: TRBJ1-1
len: 13
v_gene: TRBV28
d_gene: .
CDR3aa: CAGRQVADTEAFF
CDR3nt: TGTGCCGGCCGTCAAGTGGCAGACACTGAAGCTTTCTTT

abundance: .
j_gene: TRBJ2-5
len: 15
v_gene: TRBV28
d_gene: .
CDR3aa: CASSPDLLGRETQYF
CDR3nt: TGTGCCAGCAGCCCTGATCTTCTGGGCCGGGAGACCCAGTACTTC

abundance: .
j_gene: TRBJ1-2
len: 15
v_gene: TRBV5-6
d_gene: .
CDR3aa: CASSLEAGWSVGYTF
CDR3nt: TGTGCCAGCAGCTTGGAAGCAGGGTGGTCCGTTGGCTACACCTTC

abundance: .
j_gene: TRBJ2-7
len: 13
v_gene: TRBV14
d_gene: .
CDR3aa: CASSQELAGEQYF
CDR3nt: TGTGCCAGCAGCCAAGAATTAGCTGGCGAGCAGTACTTC

abundance: .
j_gene: TRBJ2-3
len: 17
v_gene: TRBV4-2
d_gene: TRBD2
CDR3aa: CASSQDPSGSSSDTQYF
CDR3nt: TGTGCCAGCAGCCAAGATCCCAGCGGGAGTTCGTCAGATACGCAGTATTTT

abundance: .
j_gene: TRBJ2-1
len: 15
v_gene: TRBV29-1
d_gene: TRBD2
CDR3aa: CSVESGTETYNEQFF
CDR3nt: TGCAGCGTTGAGAGCGGGACCGAAACCTACAATGAGCAGTTCTTC

abundance: .
j_gene: TRBJ1-1
len: 12
v_gene: TRBV25-1
d_gene: .
CDR3aa: CASSAGNTEAFF
CDR3nt: TGTGCCAGCAGTGCCGGGAACACTGAAGCTTTCTTT

abundance: .
j_gene: TRBJ1-4
len: 17
v_gene: TRBV28
d_gene: .
CDR3aa: CASSPAGRFSKDEKLFF
CDR3nt: TGTGCCAGCAGTCCGGCAGGGAGGTTTTCCAAAGATGAAAAACTGTTTTTT

abundance: few
j_gene: TRBJ1-3
len: 14
v_gene: TRBV2
d_gene: .
CDR3aa: CASSERGTGNTIYF
CDR3nt: TGTGCCAGCAGTGAACGGGGTACTGGAAACACCATATATTTT

abundance: few
j_gene: TRBJ1-3
len: 14
v_gene: TRBV5-1
d_gene: .
CDR3aa: CASSLAGDGNTIYF
CDR3nt: TGCGCCAGCAGCTTGGCAGGGGACGGAAACACCATATATTTT

abundance: .
j_gene: TRBJ1-2
len: 15
v_gene: TRBV6-1
d_gene: TRBD1
CDR3aa: CASSGGQGANYGYTF
CDR3nt: TGTGCCAGCAGTGGGGGACAGGGGGCTAACTATGGCTACACCTTC

abundance: .
j_gene: TRBJ2-7
len: 14
v_gene: TRBV7-3
d_gene: TRBD2
CDR3aa: CASSPGGGTYEQYF
CDR3nt: TGTGCCAGCAGCCCCGGGGGGGGGACCTACGAGCAGTACTTC

abundance: .
j_gene: TRBJ2-7
len: 15
v_gene: TRBV27
d_gene: .
CDR3aa: CASSFRDKGSYEQYF
CDR3nt: TGTGCCAGCAGTTTCCGGGACAAAGGCTCCTACGAGCAGTACTTC

abundance: .
j_gene: TRBJ1-1
len: 13
v_gene: TRBV27
d_gene: .
CDR3aa: CASSYDRNTEAFF
CDR3nt: TGTGCCAGCAGCTATGACAGGAACACTGAAGCTTTCTTT

abundance: .
j_gene: TRBJ2-1
len: 15
v_gene: TRBV29-1
d_gene: .
CDR3aa: CSVEDRFTGGNEQFF
CDR3nt: TGCAGCGTTGAAGATCGATTTACCGGGGGTAATGAGCAGTTCTTC

abundance: .
j_gene: TRBJ1-2
len: 14
v_gene: TRBV6-5
d_gene: TRBD1
CDR3aa: CASSYRGQGHGYTF
CDR3nt: TGTGCCAGCAGTTACCGGGGACAGGGCCATGGCTACACCTTC

abundance: few
j_gene: TRBJ2-2
len: 15
v_gene: TRBV27
d_gene: .
CDR3aa: CASSFLQGSTGELFF
CDR3nt: TGTGCCAGCAGTTTCCTACAGGGTAGCACCGGGGAGCTGTTTTTT

abundance: .
j_gene: TRBJ2-2
len: 14
v_gene: TRBV6-6
d_gene: TRBD1
CDR3aa: CASLTGMNTGKLFF
CDR3nt: TGTGCCAGCTTGACAGGGATGAACACCGGGAAGCTGTTTTTT

abundance: .
j_gene: TRBJ1-4
len: 15
v_gene: TRBV6-5
d_gene: .
CDR3aa: CASSYSMGGNEKLFF
CDR3nt: TGTGCCAGCAGTTACTCGATGGGGGGTAATGAAAAACTGTTTTTT

abundance: few
j_gene: TRBJ2-1
len: 15
v_gene: TRBV18
d_gene: TRBD2
CDR3aa: CASSPPLAGAGEQFF
CDR3nt: TGTGCCAGCTCACCACCGTTGGCGGGAGCTGGTGAGCAGTTCTTC

abundance: .
j_gene: TRBJ2-3
len: 14
v_gene: TRBV5-1
d_gene: .
CDR3aa: CASSFPGLPDTQYF
CDR3nt: TGCGCCAGCAGCTTCCCAGGGCTTCCAGATACGCAGTATTTT

abundance: .
j_gene: TRBJ1-1
len: 14
v_gene: TRBV16
d_gene: .
CDR3aa: CASSTGGSGTEAFF
CDR3nt: TGTGCCAGCAGTACGGGAGGGTCGGGCACTGAAGCTTTCTTT

abundance: once
j_gene: TRBJ1-4
len: 15
v_gene: TRBV7-2
d_gene: TRBD1
CDR3aa: CASSSNRGHGEKLFF
CDR3nt: TGTGCCAGCAGCTCCAACAGGGGGCATGGTGAAAAACTGTTTTTT